Listed here are 24 T cell receptor beta chains from one sample, sequenced in a study of blood T cell repertoires in COVID-19. Using immunoSEQ multiplex PCR, the repertoire was profiled, and TCRdb retains in-frame clones only, with some absent. The table shows tens of thousands of clones, with 80% to 85% occurring only once. What was sequenced was peripheral blood. These receptors all stem from a woman aged 55-69 years with acute or convalescent COVID-19.

V usage is TRBV3-1 (or the pseudogene TRBV3-2) and J usage is TRBJ1-1; 7 bases fit TRBD1. Trimming took 4 bases from V and 0 from J; bases not matched to a gene: 8. The V gene's germline CDR1 is LGHDT and CDR2 YNNKEL (reference sequence). The CDR3 spans 16 residues. As DNA, the CDR3 is TGTGCCAGCAGCCCGACCGGGACAGAGATGAACACTGAAGCTTTCTTT. Protein: CASSPTGTEMNTEAFF.

The V and J genes are TRBV29-1 and TRBJ2-7, with 9 positions matching TRBD1. The trim removed 6 bases at V and 5 bases at J, leaving 8 bases unmatched. The CDR3 loop spans 13 amino acids. The germline V gene has CDR1 SQVTM and CDR2 ANQGSEA. CDR3 nucleotides: TGCAGCGTGGGGGACAGGGAGGTCGACGAGCAGTACTTC. Its protein product is CSVGDREVDEQYF.

This clone turned up a few times. The J gene is TRBJ2-5, the V gene TRBV2, with 7 bases matching TRBD2. The CDR3 runs to 13 residues. J lost 11 bases, V lost 3 bases, and 9 bases had no gene match. CDR1 and CDR2 (germline): SNHLY, FYNNEI. CDR3 region: CASSEGLTGTQYF. The CDR3 DNA reads TGTGCCAGCAGTGAGGGACTAACGGGAACGCAGTACTTC.

The chain joins TRBV7-3 to TRBJ2-2; D may be TRBD2 (6 bases). Trimming removed 5 bases at V and 1 base at J, with 17 bases between. The CDR3 contains 17 residues. In germline, CDR1 is SGHTA, CDR2 FQGTGA. CDR3 bases: TGTGCCAGCAGCGCCAAGGTGGGGGGAATGAACACCGGGGAGCTGTTTTTT. It yields the protein CASSAKVGGMNTGELFF. Variable domain in full (rest from reference TRBV7-3 and TRBJ2-2): GAGVSQTPSNKVTEKGKYVELRCDPISGHTALYWYRQSLGQGPEFLIYFQGTGAADDSGLPNDRFFAVRPEGSVSTLKIQRTERGDSAVYLCASSAKVGGMNTGELFFGEGSRLTVL.

This rearrangement joins TRBV7-3 to TRBJ1-1, with TRBD1 identical over 9 bases. The CDR3 extends over 18 amino acids. Germline V gives CDR1 SGHTA, CDR2 FQGTGA. After removal of 1 base from V and 2 bases from J, the junction contained 11 bases not matched to a gene. CDR3 sequence (DNA): TGTGCCAGCAGCTTAAAGGTGGGTGGGGACAGGGTTAACACTGAAGCTTTCTTT. Its translation is CASSLKVGGDRVNTEAFF. The full variable domain, rest sourced from reference TRBV7-3 and TRBJ1-1, is GAGVSQTPSNKVTEKGKYVELRCDPISGHTALYWYRQSLGQGPEFLIYFQGTGAADDSGLPNDRFFAVRPEGSVSTLKIQRTERGDSAVYLCASSLKVGGDRVNTEAFFGQGTRLTVV.

V is TRBV28 and J is TRBJ2-2; D unclear. Trimming took 3 bases from V and 5 from J, leaving 7 bases between them. The CDR3 runs to 13 residues. CDR1 and CDR2 from the germline V gene are MDHEN and SYDVKM. Written as DNA, the CDR3 is TGTGCCAGCAGTTTCACGACTACCGGGGAGCTGTTTTTT. This codes for CASSFTTTGELFF. Filled out from reference TRBV28 and TRBJ2-2, the complete variable domain reads DVKVTQSSRYLVKRTGEKVFLECVQDMDHENMFWYRQDPGLGLRLIYFSYDVKMKEKGDIPEGYSVSREKKERFSLILESASTNQTSMYLCASSFTTTGELFFGEGSRLTVL.

This clone was recorded once. The CDR3: CASSFSRGHGVEPQHF. The CDR3, as DNA: TGTGCCAGCAGTTTCTCTAGGGGTCACGGAGTTGAGCCCCAGCATTTT. This sequence joins TRBV28 and TRBJ1-5; TRBD1 is a possible D gene (5 bases). Trimming removed 3 bases at V and 8 bases at J, with 20 bases between. The germline CDR1 and CDR2 sequences are MDHEN and SYDVKM. This CDR3 is 16 amino acids long.

There are a few counts of this clone. The rearrangement links TRBV19 to TRBJ1-1; TRBD1 matches 10 bases. Germline V gene sequence: CDR1 LNHDA, CDR2 SQIVND (reference sequence). The J segment lost 8 bases and the V segment lost 7 bases, leaving 7 bases of the junction unmatched. The length of the CDR3 is 13 residues. The CDR3 spells CASMRDRGVEAFF. The CDR3 coding sequence is TGTGCCAGTATGAGGGACAGGGGAGTAGAAGCTTTCTTT.

The chain uses TRBV3-1 (or the pseudogene TRBV3-2) and TRBJ2-4; D is possibly TRBD1 (5 bases). V was clipped by 3 bases and J by 2 bases, with 26 bases between them. This CDR3 contains 20 residues. Germline assignment: CDR1 LGHDT and CDR2 YNNKEL (reference sequence). CDR3 residues: CASSHYKEPWGRASKNIQYF. Written as DNA, the CDR3 is TGTGCCAGCAGCCATTATAAAGAGCCTTGGGGCCGGGCGTCCAAAAACATTCAGTACTTC.

This chain uses TRBV19 with TRBJ1-1; maybe TRBD1 (5 bases). The V gene lost 6 bases and the J gene lost 1 base, with 12 bases spanning the gap. Germline CDR1 LNHDA, CDR2 SQIVND (reference sequence). The CDR3 length is 14 residues. The CDR3 region is CASRITGPNTEAFF. The CDR3 coding sequence is TGTGCCAGTAGAATTACAGGCCCGAACACTGAAGCTTTCTTT. Drawing the rest from reference TRBV19 and TRBJ1-1, the complete variable domain is DGGITQSPKYLFRKEGQNVTLSCEQNLNHDAMYWYRQDPGQGLRLIYYSQIVNDFQKGDIAEGYSVSREKKESFPLTVTSAQKNPTAFYLCASRITGPNTEAFFGQGTRLTVV.

This chain uses TRBV4-1 with TRBJ1-5; 8 bases match TRBD1. The germline V gene has CDR1 MGHRA and CDR2 YSYEKL. Trimming took 3 bases from V and 3 from J; bases not matched to a gene: 4. This CDR3 has 15 residues. The CDR3 DNA reads as TGCGCCAGCAGCCATACAGGGGGGTACAATCAGCCCCAGCATTTT. Its protein product is CASSHTGGYNQPQHF.

The chain employs TRBV7-2 and TRBJ2-2; D is perhaps TRBD1 (5 bases). V was shortened by 2 bases and J by 3 bases, with 7 bases between the two germline ends. Germline lookup yields CDR1 SGHTA and CDR2 FQGNSA. The CDR3 is made up of 14 amino acids. The CDR3, as DNA: TGTGCCAGCAGCTTACAGGGTGACACCGGGGAGCTGTTTTTT. Protein sequence: CASSLQGDTGELFF.

There are a few counts of this clone. The chain has TRBV7-2 and TRBJ1-6; no firm D call. CDR3 size: 13 residues. V was clipped by 8 bases and J by 0 bases, with 5 bases between them. The V gene's germline CDR1 is SGHTA and CDR2 FQGNSA. For the CDR3, the DNA is TGTGCCAGCGGGAGCTCCTATAATTCACCCCTCCACTTT. Translating gives CASGSSYNSPLHF.

This clone was seen only a few times. The rearrangement links TRBV6-5 to TRBJ1-5; 9 nucleotides agree with TRBD1. This CDR3 spans 15 amino acids. The V and J ends lost 6 bases and 4 bases, in that order; junction bases with no gene match: 7. Germline CDR1 is MNHEY and CDR2 is SVGAGI. This chain's CDR3 is CASRKDRGGNQPQHF. In DNA, the CDR3 is TGTGCCAGCAGGAAGGACAGGGGAGGGAATCAGCCCCAGCATTTT.

J is TRBJ2-7 and V is TRBV5-6, with D possibly matching TRBD2 (6 bases). There are 13 residues in the CDR3. Per germline, CDR1 SGHDT and CDR2 YYEEEE. The V end was cut by 2 bases, the J end by 3 bases, with 9 bases between. The CDR3 sequence: CASSFAGNYEQYF. CDR3 nucleotides: TGTGCCAGCAGCTTTGCGGGGAACTACGAGCAGTACTTC.

This sequence joins TRBV15 and TRBJ2-1; 10 nucleotides match TRBD2. The CDR3 loop spans 17 amino acids. With 2 bases clipped from V and 7 bases from J, the junction kept 11 bases outside the gene matches. Germline CDR1 and CDR2: LNHNV and YYDKDF (reference sequence). CDR3 loop: CATSRPKAASGSNEQFF. The CDR3 coding sequence is TGTGCCACCAGCAGACCAAAGGCGGCTAGCGGGAGTAATGAGCAGTTCTTC.

The rearrangement uses TRBV11-3 and TRBJ1-6, with 7 nucleotides matching TRBD1. The CDR3 has 16 residues. V shed 1 base, J shed 5 bases, and the junction held 5 bases outside the gene matches. CDR1 and CDR2 (germline): SGHNT, YENEEA. CDR3 bases: TGTGCCAGCAGCTTAGTGACAGGGTTTAATAATTCACCCCTCCACTTT. Its protein product is CASSLVTGFNNSPLHF.

This clone was seen a few times. The V and J genes are TRBV7-2 and TRBJ1-5; 12 bases agree with TRBD1. V gave up 3 bases and J gave up 7 bases; unmatched junction bases: 4. This CDR3 has 15 residues. The germline gives CDR1 SGHTA, CDR2 FQGNSA. Here the CDR3 reads CASSFGTGGRQPQHF. The DNA for the CDR3 is TGTGCCAGCAGCTTTGGGACAGGGGGCAGACAGCCCCAGCATTTT.

The CDR3 region has the DNA TGTGCCACCACCGGACTAGCGGGGGGATACAATGAGCAGTTCTTC. This translates into CATTGLAGGYNEQFF. V is TRBV6-5 and J is TRBJ2-1; TRBD2 matches at 14 bases. The CDR3 totals 15 residues. Germline lookup yields CDR1 MNHEY and CDR2 SVGAGI. The V and J ends lost 10 bases and 4 bases, in that order; junction bases with no gene match: 6.

This clone was picked up a small number of times. The J gene is TRBJ1-1, the V gene TRBV6-4; D remains ambiguous. V was cut by 3 bases and J by 4 bases, with 9 bases left in between. The CDR3 is 13 amino acids. The germline V gene has CDR1 MRHNA and CDR2 SNTAGT. The CDR3 sequence is CASSEREGTEAFF. CDR3 in DNA: TGTGCCAGCAGTGAGAGGGAGGGCACTGAAGCTTTCTTT.

The gene calls are TRBV24-1 and TRBJ2-7, with D hard to call. V gave up 0 bases and J gave up 4 bases, with 15 bases separating them. The CDR3 length is 16 residues. Germline values: CDR1 KGHDR, CDR2 SFDVKD. In nucleotides, the CDR3 is TGTGCCACCAGTGATTTGAGGCAGGTTTACCGATACGAGCAGTACTTC. Translation gives CATSDLRQVYRYEQYF.

V is TRBV2 and J is TRBJ2-7; D is uncertain. With 10 bases removed from V and 0 bases from J, the gap between germline ends came to 19 bases. This CDR3 region has 15 residues. The V gene's germline CDR1 is SNHLY and CDR2 FYNNEI. Here the CDR3 DNA reads TGTGCCACCCGCTACAGCTTCTTGAGCTCCTACGAGCAGTACTTC. Its translation is CATRYSFLSSYEQYF.

The chain combines TRBV27 with TRBJ1-1; D gene unclear. The CDR3 is made up of 13 amino acids. Germline loops: CDR1 MNHEY, CDR2 SMNVEV (reference sequence). The V and J ends lost 4 bases and 1 base respectively, with 7 bases between them. CDR3 bases: TGTGCCAGCAGTTATCCGGGGAACACTGAAGCTTTCTTT. It codes for CASSYPGNTEAFF.

The chain has TRBV5-1 and TRBJ1-3, with a tentative D call TRBD1 (5 bases). This CDR3 region has 14 residues. V was trimmed by 8 bases and J by 5 bases, leaving 17 bases between them. Germline V gives CDR1 SGHRS, CDR2 YFSETQ. The CDR3 is CARTTGGSRNTIYF. CDR3 DNA sequence: TGCGCCAGGACAACTGGGGGGAGCAGAAACACCATATATTTT.